This TCR beta chain is drawn from a study of radiation and T cells in renal cell carcinoma (dated by TCRdb to about 2020). About the full investigation: Samples were obtained from a clinical trial, in which 15 Gy stereotactic body radiation therapy was delivered to primary renal cell carcinomas and nephrectomy was performed 4 weeks later. A total of around 50 samples underwent TCR beta sequencing, made up of roughly 26 tumors and roughly 27 peripheral blood samples. Across all 55 or so samples, 3,800,000 or so unique CDR3 nucleotide sequences encoding 2.5 million to 3 million unique CDR3 amino acid sequences were identified. The paper as a whole reports these results and caveats: Because the trial had a single-armed design, the trial could not examine how radiation dose or scheduling affected the TCR repertoire. No pretreatment tumor biopsies were available, so the baseline intratumoral presence of clonotypes could not be determined. Tracking of blood repertoire dynamics stopped at approximately 4 weeks after treatment, with no follow-up past that point. In blood, the top tumor clonotypes increased from baseline to 2 weeks after radiation and then shrank by 4 weeks, which suggests a temporary expansion of tumor-resident clones.

TCR beta libraries were generated from genomic DNA with the immunoSEQ kit, following the manufacturer's recommendations. To prepare the libraries, a first multiplex PCR with proprietary primers was run, followed by a second PCR that added unique barcodes, and a bead cleanup was done after each round. Each sample batch included a kit-provided positive control reaction and a negative control reaction. The final libraries were assessed on an Agilent 4200 TapeStation D1000 ScreenTape, pooled by volume, and quantified by qPCR. Sequencing ran on an Illumina NextSeq500 with a MidOutput 150-cycle cartridge, using 156 Read1 and 15 Index1 cycles with kit custom primers. The pooled library was loaded at around 1.1 pM with about 20% PhiX control spiked in. In the paper's pipeline: Vendor-processed data were analyzed in R, and a clonotype was defined as all T cells sharing the same CDR3 nucleotide sequence. For clone abundance analyses, frequencies were normalized to the 10,000 most abundant clones in each sample. Public T cell clones, which averaged fewer than five per sample, were excluded before analysis. An abundance difference of at least 32-fold between compartments was the criterion for calling clonotypes tumor-enriched or baseline blood-enriched. A beta-binomial differential abundance model was used to identify clonotypes that expanded or contracted between blood time points. The Baroni-Urbani and Buser coefficient was used to measure tumor-blood repertoire similarity, and groups were compared with two-tailed Wilcoxon tests in R. TCRdb mirrors the immuneACCESS table, restricted to in-frame sequences. Some clones are absent from its copies; in checked studies, under half trace to an unresolved V gene, and the reason for the others is unknown. V, J and clone size reflect that table, while D and trimming were determined from the DNA. Recorded for this sample are approximately 140,000 clones; roughly 90% of them occurred a single time. In total, the top ten clones hold 4.1% of the sample.

Interpreted using the paper, the time point label stands for: baseline pretreatment blood. The intended sense of this specimen's treatment or condition label: 15 Gy SBRT to primary tumor, nephrectomy 4 weeks later. To follow tumor-enriched clonotypes, peripheral blood was collected serially from radiation-treated patients at baseline and again at 2 weeks and 4 weeks after SBRT. Every patient's renal cell carcinoma showed clear cell pathology. Genomic DNA for TCR sequencing was prepared using the QIAamp DNA Blood Mini Kit (Qiagen). The analyses included just those samples that passed every quality control check. The V end loses 1 base and the J end loses 1 base, and a stretch of 9 bases separates them. The CDR3, cysteine through phenylalanine, is 15 amino acids long. Solely the CDR3 DNA is kept, with 45 bases framed from the first base. CDR1 SGHTA and CDR2 FQGNSA are derived from the germline V gene.

Turning to this clone: Its antigen remains undetermined. No clone much larger than this one lies a single base away; base qualities are absent.

This sequence uses TRBV7-2 and TRBJ2-3; the D gene cannot be named for sure. The sample was blood, taken from a patient whose treatment included radiotherapy and nephrectomy. The sequence was collected from a woman in her 70s with renal cell carcinoma. This receptor carries the CDR3 CASSLGGMGTDTQYF. The DNA sequence is TGTGCCAGCAGCTTAGGGGGTATGGGCACAGATACGCAGTATTTT.